What follows describes a single T cell receptor (beta chain). The data were obtained in a study of response to subunit inactivated influenza vaccine. CDR3 length: 14 residues. Deletions cut 2 bases from V and 6 bases from J, with 13 bases between. Germline loops: CDR1 SEHNR, CDR2 FQNEAQ (reference sequence). TCRdb redid the calling of the RT-PCR reads with MiXCR, one entry per CDR3 protein. The sample includes about 540,000 distinct CDR3 sequences, under 30% of them seen just once. The data were also submitted as part of a second study, on T cells expressing NK-cell markers. This second study notes: Beta-chain TCR cDNA was generated via 5'RACE template switching with UMIs.

J is TRBJ1-1 and V is TRBV7-9; D is uncertain. The receptor was isolated from a man in his forties or fifties who received an inactivated influenza vaccine. The sample here was CD4+ T cells sorted from PBMCs, taken roughly 13 days after vaccination. The CDR3 nucleotides are TGTGCCAGCAGCTTACGCCAGTCGGGCGCTGAAGCTTTCTTT. This encodes CASSLRQSGAEAFF.